This T cell receptor (beta chain) was documented in a study of T-cell memory formation after mild COVID-19 (dated by TCRdb to the early 2020s). In the study overall: TCR sequence clusters from the two donors were largely donor specific. Longitudinal TCRalpha and TCRbeta repertoire sequencing tracked T-cell clones expanding and contracting after mild COVID-19 in a couple of donors. The cohort was made up of two young adult volunteers, one female and one male, who were previously healthy. The investigation overall reported the following: Balanced CD4/CD8 phenotypes were observed for clones contracting from day 15 to 85, whereas a bias towards CD4+ was observed for a second wave of clones expanding from day 15 to 37. Some responding clones were detected in pre-infection memory, which suggested that pre-existing cross-reactive memory T cells had joined the SARS-CoV-2 response. The second-wave clones that peaked on day 37 were not confirmed to be SARS-CoV-2 specific. Only two mild cases were covered in the study, and larger cohorts including severe cases with pre-infection samples were considered necessary. Contracting CD4+ clones appeared mostly in the CM and EM memory subsets, whereas CD8+ clones were enriched in EMRA.

Ficoll-Paque density gradient centrifugation was used to isolate PBMCs. The CDR3 starts with the cysteine, ends with the phenylalanine, and has 16 residues. Only CDR3 DNA is held: 48 bases, read in frame from base 1. As encoded in the germline V gene, CDR1 is MGHRA while CDR2 is YSYEKL. The germline V end is reduced by 5 bases and the J end by 8 bases; junction bases left unmatched: 13. The instrument given in TCRdb is Illumina NovaSeq 6000. TCRalpha and TCRbeta cDNA libraries were built by 5'RACE with constant-segment primers, adding sample barcodes and unique molecular identifiers. Trizol reagent was used to extract RNA from every sample. Libraries were amplified in two PCR steps, with a second sample barcode and Illumina TruSeq adapters added in the second step. Sequencing of the libraries was done on an Illumina NovaSeq, producing 2 x 150 bp paired-end reads. In the authors' own workflow: The reads were demultiplexed and collapsed into UMI-guided consensus sequences using migec v1.2.7. Using mixcr v2.1.11, the UMI consensuses were aligned to TRA and TRB V and J templates and assembled into clonotypes. A clonotype was counted as expanded or contracted only if both edgeR and NoisET called the change significant, with noise models trained on biological replicates. edgeR calls used a false discovery rate-adjusted p below 0.01 and a log2 fold-change threshold of 1. As an exploratory analysis of dynamics, max-normalized trajectories of the 1000 most abundant clonotypes were examined with PCA combined with hierarchical clustering. Separately sequenced CD4+ and CD8+ repertoires were used to assign the CD4 or CD8 phenotype of responding clones. TCRdb reprocessing: public reads trimmed at Q25 with fastp, clones called with MiXCR, in-frame beta chains kept. Each CDR3 protein gets just one entry, which takes the most common genes and DNA from the rows behind it. TCRdb, not the original authors, processed these V and J calls. The sample has about 360,000 distinct CDR3 sequences on record, around an eighth of them singletons. The ten top clones hold under 25% of the sample.

This clonotype was seen a handful of times. Its antigen is unknown. There are no base qualities to consult, and no much larger clone falls within one base. The chain is assembled from TRBV4-1 and TRBJ2-1; TRBD2 lines up with 9 middle nucleotides. What was sequenced was PBMCs or a T cell subset sorted from them (not recorded which). The sequence was collected from a man aged 18 to 29 who had mild COVID-19 (a few samples of this study predate the infection). The sample titles of this study are shuffled in the database, so cell type and time point are left out; the donor was told from shared clones. The DNA is as follows: TGCGCCAGCAGCGCCACCCCCGGGACTAGCATGGATGAGCAGTTCTTC. Its product reads: CASSATPGTSMDEQFF.